What follows are 32 T cell receptor beta chains derived from one specimen sequenced in a study of blood T cell repertoires in COVID-19. Profiled with immunoSEQ multiplex PCR; TCRdb holds only in-frame clones, not every one. The sample carries around 97,000 clones, 70% to 90% recorded once. Sequenced material: peripheral blood. These receptors came from a human donor in a cohort sampled during active COVID-19.

This chain links TRBV7-3 with TRBJ2-1, with a possible D match to TRBD2 (7 bases). The V gene lost 5 bases and the J gene lost 5 bases, with 22 bases spanning the gap. CDR3 length: 17 amino acids. CDR1 is SGHTA, CDR2 FQGTGA, per germline. CDR3 residues: CASSRGGGPSGNNEQFF. For the CDR3, the DNA is TGTGCCAGCAGCCGAGGGGGGGGACCCTCCGGAAACAATGAGCAGTTCTTC.

The chain couples TRBV4-1 to TRBJ2-2; tentative D call: TRBD2 (5 bases). This CDR3 has 16 residues. CDR1 and CDR2 (germline): MGHRA, YSYEKL. The germline V and J ends were trimmed by 4 bases and 3 bases, with 15 bases remaining between them. The CDR3 nucleotides read TGCGCCAGCAGCCCCGAATCCGGGATGTACACCGGGGAGCTGTTTTTT. Translation gives CASSPESGMYTGELFF.

This chain connects TRBV29-1 to TRBJ1-2, with D hard to call. This CDR3 is 12 amino acids long. CDR1 and CDR2 (germline): SQVTM, ANQGSEA. The DNA of the CDR3 is TGCACCGCGTCTGTTGGCCAATGGGCCTACACCTTC. Amino acids: CTASVGQWAYTF.

This chain uses TRBV6-6 with TRBJ1-1, with D maybe TRBD1 (6 bases). Per germline, CDR1 MNHNY and CDR2 SVGAGI (reference sequence). V lost 2 bases to trimming and J lost 1 base, with 14 bases between them. There are 16 residues in the CDR3. For the CDR3, the DNA is TGTGCCAGCAGTTACATGCCCAGGGGCGAGAACACTGAAGCTTTCTTT. The encoded protein is CASSYMPRGENTEAFF.

This clone was seen just once. The CDR3 DNA follows: TGTGCCAGCAGTGAAAGAGGCACTGAAGCTTTCTTT. Residues: CASSERGTEAFF. V is TRBV25-1 and J is TRBJ1-1; D is unclear. Germline V lookup: CDR1 MGHDK, CDR2 SYGVNS. The CDR3 length is 12 residues. V dropped 2 bases and J dropped 4 bases, with 5 bases sitting between them. The entire variable domain, with the rest obtained from reference TRBV25-1 and TRBJ1-1, is as follows: EADIYQTPRYLVIGTGKKITLECSQTMGHDKMYWYQQDPGMELHLIHYSYGVNSTEKGDLSSESTVSRIRTEHFPLTLESARPSHTSQYLCASSERGTEAFFGQGTRLTVV.

The chain combines TRBV2 with TRBJ1-1; D gene ambiguous. The CDR3 is made up of 14 amino acids. Germline lookup yields CDR1 SNHLY and CDR2 FYNNEI. V lost 3 bases and J lost 1, with 9 bases in between. For the CDR3, the DNA is TGTGCCAGCAGTGACGGGATTCCGAACACTGAAGCTTTCTTT. Protein product: CASSDGIPNTEAFF.

This clone showed up just a few times. The CDR3, as DNA: TGTGCCAGCAGCAGCCTAGGACAGGGGACGCTTGTGCAGTACTTC. This sequence encodes CASSSLGQGTLVQYF. This rearrangement joins TRBV7-9 to TRBJ2-7; TRBD1 agrees at 9 bases. Losses at the gene ends were 5 bases for V and 9 bases for J; bases not matched to a gene: 14. This CDR3 has 15 residues. Per germline, CDR1 SEHNR and CDR2 FQNEAQ (reference sequence).

A single count supports this clone. The genes are TRBV14 and TRBJ2-7; D gene uncertain. Trimming removed 4 bases from V and 6 bases from J, with 10 bases in between. The CDR3 runs 12 residues. The germline gives CDR1 SGHDN, CDR2 FVKESK. CDR3 coding DNA: TGTGCCAGCAGCCGAGTCCTTCTCGAGCAGTACTTC. Residues: CASSRVLLEQYF. Full variable domain (remainder filled in from reference TRBV14 and TRBJ2-7): EAGVTQFPSHSVIEKGQTVTLRCDPISGHDNLYWYRRVMGKEIKFLLHFVKESKQDESGMPNNRFLAERTGGTYSTLKVQPAELEDSGVYFCASSRVLLEQYFGPGTRLTVT.

The rearrangement joins TRBV19 to TRBJ1-5, with a weak D call TRBD1 (5 bases). The CDR3 is 14 amino acids. Per germline, CDR1 LNHDA and CDR2 SQIVND (reference sequence). V was cut by 5 bases and J by 1 base, with 9 bases left in between. The DNA for the CDR3 is TGTGCCAGTAGTGGGGCAGGCAGCAATCAGCCCCAGCATTTT. Its protein product is CASSGAGSNQPQHF.

V is TRBV4-1 and J is TRBJ2-1, with 8 bases fitting TRBD2. CDR1 and CDR2 from the germline V gene are MGHRA and YSYEKL. J lost 1 base, V lost 1 base, and 6 bases had no gene match. This CDR3 is built from 17 residues. The CDR3 here is CASSQGSSGVSYNEQFF. The CDR3, as DNA: TGCGCCAGCAGCCAAGGCAGTAGCGGGGTTTCCTACAATGAGCAGTTCTTC.

The gene calls are TRBV12-5 and TRBJ2-3, with 9 bases identical to TRBD2. CDR1 is LGHNT, CDR2 FRNRAP, per germline. The junction had 9 bases not matched to a gene; V was cut back by 0 bases and J by 2 bases. There are 18 residues in the CDR3. CDR3 sequence: CASGLVFQTSGITDTQYF. CDR3 sequence (DNA): TGTGCTAGTGGTTTGGTGTTCCAGACTAGCGGTATCACAGATACGCAGTATTTT.

The chain links TRBV2 to TRBJ2-4, with TRBD2 identical over 12 bases. The ends lost 8 bases at V and 3 bases at J; junction bases unmatched: 2. Per the germline V gene, CDR1 is SNHLY and CDR2 is FYNNEI. The CDR3 runs 14 residues. In DNA form, the CDR3 reads TGTGCCAGCCGACTAGCGGGAGTCAAAAACATTCAGTACTTC. It is translated as CASRLAGVKNIQYF.

The gene calls are TRBV25-1 and TRBJ1-1, with 9 bases identical to TRBD1. Germline V gene lookup returns CDR1 MGHDK and CDR2 SYGVNS. Trimming cost V 1 base and J 1 base; bases outside gene matches: 10. The CDR3 has 18 residues. CDR3 sequence reads: CASSEFRTGEFSNTEAFF. Here the CDR3 DNA reads TGTGCCAGCAGTGAATTTCGGACAGGGGAATTTTCGAACACTGAAGCTTTCTTT.

The chain uses TRBV11-3 and TRBJ2-5, with D tentatively TRBD2 (6 bases). Germline V gene data show CDR1 as SGHNT and CDR2 as YENEEA. The CDR3 sequence is 14 residues long. V lost 5 bases to trimming and J lost 2 bases, with 12 bases between them. CDR3 bases: TGTGCCAGCAGCCCTACGGCGGGACAAGAGACCCAGTACTTC. Residues: CASSPTAGQETQYF.

The chain combines TRBV7-9 with TRBJ1-1; a possible D gene is TRBD1 (6 bases). Trimming removed 6 bases from V and 6 bases from J, with 14 bases in between. CDR3 size: 13 residues. CDR1 SEHNR and CDR2 FQNEAQ come from the germline V gene (reference sequence). The CDR3 DNA is TGTGCCAGCAGTGCTTTAGGGGGGGCTGAAGCTTTCTTT. The encoded protein is CASSALGGAEAFF.

The CDR3 DNA is TGTGCCAGCAGCCCTCAGGACAGGGCCACTAGGGGCTACACCTTC. Translated, it gives CASSPQDRATRGYTF. The rearrangement uses TRBV9 and TRBJ1-2; TRBD1 matches at 8 bases. The J segment lost 8 bases and the V segment lost 4 bases, leaving 13 bases of the junction unmatched. The CDR3 length is 15 residues. In germline, CDR1 is SGDLS, CDR2 YYNGEE.

This sequence joins TRBV5-4 and TRBJ2-1; 9 nucleotides align to TRBD2. CDR3 length: 18 residues. The V gene's germline CDR1 is SGHNT and CDR2 YYREEE (reference sequence). The V and J ends lost 2 bases and 0 bases, in that order; junction bases with no gene match: 9. As DNA, the CDR3 is TGTGCCAGCAGCTTTCTAGCGGGAATCTCAAGCTCCTACAATGAGCAGTTCTTC. This sequence encodes CASSFLAGISSSYNEQFF.

This sequence joins TRBV6-5 and TRBJ2-2, with 8 bases fitting TRBD2. Looked up from germline, CDR1 is MNHEY and CDR2 is SVGAGI. The ends lost 6 bases at V and 1 base at J; junction bases unmatched: 4. CDR3 length: 15 amino acids. Written as DNA, the CDR3 is TGTGCCAGCAGGAAAACTAGCGGGAACACCGGGGAGCTGTTTTTT. Encoded protein: CASRKTSGNTGELFF.

The chain uses TRBV7-9 and TRBJ1-5, with D hard to call. Looked up from germline, CDR1 is SEHNR and CDR2 is FQNEAQ (reference sequence). The V gene lost 1 base and the J gene lost 6 bases, with 13 bases spanning the gap. This CDR3 is 15 amino acids long. CDR3 DNA: TGTGCCAGCAGCTTAGGGAGAGACCCTCGTCAGCCCCAGCATTTT. This translates into CASSLGRDPRQPQHF.

V usage is TRBV10-2 and J usage is TRBJ2-5; tentatively, D is TRBD2 (5 bases). Trimming took 3 bases from V and 4 from J, leaving 15 bases between them. The V gene's germline CDR1 is WSHSY and CDR2 SAAADI. The CDR3 length is 15 residues. CDR3 loop: CASSEGWLAAETQYF. CDR3 in DNA: TGCGCCAGCAGTGAAGGGTGGCTAGCAGCAGAGACCCAGTACTTC.

This chain links TRBV3-1 (or the pseudogene TRBV3-2) with TRBJ2-5; 13 bases line up with TRBD2. The CDR3 runs 16 residues. J gave up 5 bases and V 8 bases, and 11 bases lay outside the gene matches. CDR1 is LGHDT and CDR2 is YNNKEL in the germline V gene (reference sequence). The CDR3 protein is CASLGTSGRARETQYF. In DNA, the CDR3 is TGTGCCAGCCTTGGAACTAGCGGGAGGGCCCGGGAGACCCAGTACTTC.

The rearrangement joins TRBV6-1 to TRBJ1-1; no definite D call. Germline values: CDR1 MNHNS, CDR2 SASEGT. The V gene lost 4 bases and the J gene lost 10 bases, with 28 bases spanning the gap. This CDR3 is 17 amino acids long. The CDR3 DNA sequence: TGTGCCAGCAGTGGGCAAATATTCGGCCACCCTGGAGTAGGAGCTTTCTTT. Translating gives CASSGQIFGHPGVGAFF.

The gene calls are TRBV11-2 and TRBJ2-3, with D perhaps matching TRBD2 (7 bases). CDR1 is SGHAT, CDR2 FQNNGV, per germline. This CDR3 has 16 amino acids. V was shortened by 6 bases and J by 5 bases, with 21 bases between the two germline ends. CDR3 sequence: CASRSRGAGAIDTQYF. CDR3 DNA sequence: TGTGCCAGCAGAAGTCGGGGGGCGGGAGCCATAGATACGCAGTATTTT. Looking up the rest from reference TRBV11-2 and TRBJ2-3 gives the full variable domain: EAGVAQSPRYKIIEKRQSVAFWCNPISGHATLYWYQQILGQGPKLLIQFQNNGVVDDSQLPKDRFSAERLKGVDSTLKIQPAKLEDSAVYLCASRSRGAGAIDTQYFGPGTRLTVL.

The V and J genes are TRBV11-3 and TRBJ2-1; the match to TRBD1 covers 10 bases. This CDR3 region has 16 residues. After removal of 5 bases from V and 9 bases from J, the junction contained 13 bases not matched to a gene. Germline CDR1 is SGHNT and CDR2 is YENEEA. CDR3 protein: CASSPRDRGGDGEQFF. CDR3 sequence (DNA): TGTGCCAGCAGCCCCCGGGACAGGGGTGGGGATGGTGAGCAGTTCTTC. Full variable domain (missing parts from reference TRBV11-3 and TRBJ2-1): EAGVVQSPRYKIIEKKQPVAFWCNPISGHNTLYWYLQNLGQGPELLIRYENEEAVDDSQLPKDRFSAERLKGVDSTLKIQPAELGDSAVYLCASSPRDRGGDGEQFFGPGTRLTVL.

V is TRBV21-1 and J is TRBJ2-7; TRBD1 is the table's D call, not checked against the DNA. TRBV21-1 counts as a pseudogene. The CDR3 has 17 amino acids. CDR3 in DNA: TGTGCCAGCAGCAAAGCTTCTACAGGCGGTCCCTACTACGAGCAGTACTTC. This gives the protein CASSKASTGGPYYEQYF.

The chain links TRBV2 to TRBJ2-2; D is unclear. CDR1 SNHLY and CDR2 FYNNEI come from the germline V gene. V was trimmed by 1 base and J by 1 base, leaving 7 bases between them. This CDR3 has 15 amino acids. The CDR3 bases are TGTGCCAGCAGTGAAGGAACGGTGAACACCGGGGAGCTGTTTTTT. It yields the protein CASSEGTVNTGELFF.

CDR3 sequence: CASSTMADTQYF. The CDR3 DNA reads TGTGCCAGCAGTACAATGGCAGATACGCAGTATTTT. The chain links TRBV12-3 or TRBV12-4 to TRBJ2-3; D ambiguous. The CDR3 consists of 12 residues. V lost 5 bases and J 4 bases, leaving 7 bases between the germline ends.

This clone showed up just a few times. This chain connects TRBV5-4 to TRBJ2-1, with 11 bases aligning to TRBD2. Trimming at V came to 4 bases and at J to 4 bases, leaving 7 bases not matched to a gene. The CDR3 runs to 16 residues. Germline V gene data show CDR1 as SGHNT and CDR2 as YYREEE (reference sequence). The CDR3 region is CASSLPTSGKYNEQFF. Here the CDR3 DNA reads TGTGCCAGCAGCCTGCCGACTAGCGGGAAGTACAATGAGCAGTTCTTC.

This chain joins TRBV5-1 and TRBJ1-1, with 8 bases aligning to TRBD1. Germline CDR1 SGHRS, CDR2 YFSETQ. The ends lost 6 bases at V and 5 bases at J; junction bases unmatched: 9. This CDR3 comprises 14 residues. DNA for the CDR3: TGCGCCAGCAAGCAGGGGGCGGCTCCAACTGAAGCTTTCTTT. It codes for CASKQGAAPTEAFF.

The rearrangement links TRBV28 to TRBJ2-3; TRBD2 aligns across 7 bases. The CDR3 is 18 residues long. Germline V CDR1 and CDR2: MDHEN, SYDVKM. J was trimmed by 4 bases and V by 7 bases; bases with no gene match: 20. Written as DNA, the CDR3 is TGTGCCAGCAAGTACGCGGTTGGAAGCGGGGAGTATTCAGATACGCAGTATTTT. Amino acid sequence: CASKYAVGSGEYSDTQYF.

This chain connects TRBV5-1 to TRBJ1-4; D might be TRBD1 (5 bases). The CDR3 spans 19 residues. Germline V gene lookup returns CDR1 SGHRS and CDR2 YFSETQ. V was cut by 4 bases and J by 0 bases, with 22 bases left in between. Here the CDR3 reads CASSQGSAPGAATNEKLFF. For the CDR3, the DNA is TGCGCCAGCAGCCAGGGAAGTGCTCCGGGAGCGGCAACTAATGAAAAACTGTTTTTT.

The genes are TRBV16 and TRBJ2-7, with a tentative D call TRBD2 (5 bases). There are 13 residues in the CDR3. Germline CDR1 is KGHSY and CDR2 is FQNENV. Between the trimmed V and J ends, which lost 5 bases and 2 bases, there was a span of 10 bases. In DNA, the CDR3 is TGTGCCAGCAGCACGAGAGGGACCTACGAGCAGTACTTC. Encoded protein: CASSTRGTYEQYF.